This T cell receptor gamma chain was recovered during a study of γδ T cells in repeated Plasmodium falciparum infection (TCRdb year 2021). Regarding the research as a whole: Malian children exposed to intense seasonal malaria transmission were enrolled in the natural-infection arm and compared with Australian children matched for age and gender. Several malaria-naive U.S. adults underwent four controlled human malaria infections by bites from P. falciparum NF54-infected Anopheles stephensi mosquitoes over approximately 620 days. Controlled-infection subjects were sampled at baseline, immediately before selected infections, and 21 days after each infection. Malian gammadelta TCR repertoires were analysed cross-sectionally during no-transmission periods and longitudinally across acute febrile malaria episodes. The study examined how repeated Plasmodium falciparum infection shapes the human gammadelta T cell repertoire, using natural infection in Mali and controlled human malaria infection.

The library was built by means of multiplex PCR. The data were produced on an Illumina MiSeq. Both TCR gamma (TRG) and TCR delta (TRD) chains were sequenced from each sorted gammadelta T cell sample. The study's own analysis went as follows. Repertoire analyses included clonotype tree plots, accumulated frequency of the top 20 clonotypes, diversity index (DI) and D75 metrics. The public reads were reprocessed by TCRdb using CATT, and rows of matching DNA were later combined. TCRdb's processing, not the authors', yielded these V and J calls. Present in this sample are 25,000 to 35,000 gamma-chain clones, almost 1.5% of which were seen just once. Together, the top ten hold roughly 21% of the sample. This clone was detected many times. Its antigen target is currently unknown. This likely reflects a read error, since a far larger clone is one base away. The same CDR3 also results from other DNA sequences found in this sample.

The study at large found these results: The Malian cohort was drawn from a small rural village made up mostly of one ethnic group, which limits generalizability. The controlled-infection cohort was small, limiting analysis of inter-individual variability in gammadelta T cell responses. Vdelta2-negative gammadelta TCR repertoires from Malian children appeared more clonally expanded, less diverse and less shared than those of Australian children. A highly stable polyclonal repertoire over time and infection, with many inter-individual overlapping TCRgamma sequences, was shown by Vgamma9/Vdelta2+ TCR repertoires. Repeated controlled infections appeared to drive waves of new clonotype selection in Vdelta2-negative, largely Vdelta1+, gammadelta TCR repertoires.

Vgamma9/Vdelta2+ and Vdelta2-negative gammadelta T cell populations were flow-sorted from peripheral blood mononuclear cells for bulk TCR repertoire analysis. The CDR3, from cysteine to phenylalanine, totals 13 residues. Only the CDR3 region is kept as DNA, spanning 39 bases read in frame from base 1. The CDR1 and CDR2 encoded by the germline V gene are EGSTGY and YDSYTSSV. This receptor was taken from a pool of human donors (malaria-infected and uninfected, not separated). The V gene was identified as TRGV4, while no J gene was called. The sequenced sample consisted of gamma-delta T cells from blood. The sequenced DNA is TGTGCCACCTGGGATACCACTGGTTGGTTTAAGATATTT. It is translated as CATWDTTGWFKIF.